This T cell receptor beta chain was recovered during a study of blood T cells in healthy people across ages. It was with a sample-barcoded 5' primer and a J-beta primer mix that a second PCR of roughly 7 to 12 cycles was run. TCRdb reanalysed the 5' RACE reads using MiXCR and keeps one entry per CDR3 protein. The table lists 550,000 to 650,000 distinct CDR3 sequences, about 30% of them singletons. The CDR3 spans 15 residues. After removal of 4 bases from V and 0 bases from J, the junction contained 4 bases not matched to a gene. The germline CDR1 and CDR2 sequences are SEHNR and FQNEAQ (reference sequence).

The TCR originated in a woman of 80 years or more in good health. Sequencing was done on a sample of blood. The J gene is TRBJ1-1, the V gene TRBV7-9; TRBD1 matches 8 bases. The CDR3 region is CASSWDRSMNTEAFF. CDR3 coding DNA: TGTGCCAGCAGCTGGGACAGGAGCATGAACACTGAAGCTTTCTTT.